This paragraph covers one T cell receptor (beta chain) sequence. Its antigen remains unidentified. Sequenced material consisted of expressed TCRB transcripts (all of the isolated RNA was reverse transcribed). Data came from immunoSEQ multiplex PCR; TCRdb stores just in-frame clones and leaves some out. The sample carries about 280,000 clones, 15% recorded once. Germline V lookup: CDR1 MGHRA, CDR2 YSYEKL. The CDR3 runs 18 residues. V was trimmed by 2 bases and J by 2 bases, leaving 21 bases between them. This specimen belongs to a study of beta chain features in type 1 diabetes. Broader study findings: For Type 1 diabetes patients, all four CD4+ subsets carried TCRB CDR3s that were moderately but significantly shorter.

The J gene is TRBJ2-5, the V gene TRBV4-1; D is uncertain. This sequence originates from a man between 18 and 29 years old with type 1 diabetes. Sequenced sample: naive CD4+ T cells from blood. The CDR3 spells CASSQYMIGAGQQETQYF. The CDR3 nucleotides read TGCGCCAGCAGCCAATATATGATCGGCGCAGGCCAACAAGAGACCCAGTACTTC.